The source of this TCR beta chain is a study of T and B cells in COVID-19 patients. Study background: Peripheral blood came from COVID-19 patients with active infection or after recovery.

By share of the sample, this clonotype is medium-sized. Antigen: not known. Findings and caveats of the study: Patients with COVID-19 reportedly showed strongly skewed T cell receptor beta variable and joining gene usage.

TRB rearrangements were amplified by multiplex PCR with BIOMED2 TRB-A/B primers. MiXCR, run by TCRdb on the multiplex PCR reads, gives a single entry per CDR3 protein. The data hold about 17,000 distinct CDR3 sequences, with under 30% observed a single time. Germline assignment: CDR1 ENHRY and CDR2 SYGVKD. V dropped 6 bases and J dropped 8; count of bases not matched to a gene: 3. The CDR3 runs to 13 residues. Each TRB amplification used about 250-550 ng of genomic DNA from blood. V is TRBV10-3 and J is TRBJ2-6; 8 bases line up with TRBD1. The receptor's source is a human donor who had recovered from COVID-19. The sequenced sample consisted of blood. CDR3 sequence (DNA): TGTGCCATCAGCGGGACAGGCCCCAACGTCCTGACTTTC. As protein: CAISGTGPNVLTF.